This paragraph covers one T cell receptor (beta chain) sequence. Its antigen is as yet unknown. The CDR3 covers 19 residues. V shed 3 bases and J 5 bases; nucleotides not matched to a gene: 18. The V gene's germline CDR1 is SGHKS and CDR2 YYEKEE (reference sequence). The data are from a study of blood T cells in healthy people across ages. Study-level points and caveats: In the absence of known donor CMV status, changes in expanded clonotypes were possibly confounded. Older age coincided with a roughly linear decline in TCR beta diversity per million T cells. In long-lived donors, naive CD4+ cell counts and diversity exceeded those of aged donors.

A J-beta primer mix and a sample-barcoded 5' primer were used in a second PCR of about 7 to 12 cycles. TCRdb re-called the 5' RACE reads with MiXCR, one entry per CDR3 protein. The sample holds approximately 800,000 distinct CDR3 sequences, about three fifths seen once. The sequenced sample consisted of blood. The J gene is TRBJ2-1, the V gene TRBV5-5, with 9 nucleotides matching TRBD2. The TCR sequence derives from a young man in good health. CDR3 loop: CASSSEVATSGKTNNEQFF. CDR3 bases: TGTGCCAGCAGCTCTGAAGTCGCGACTAGCGGAAAAACGAACAATGAGCAGTTCTTC.